This T cell receptor (beta chain) was retrieved from a study of cytomegalovirus exposure and HLA in healthy donors. A multiplex PCR was run with 60 Vbeta primers and 13 Jbeta primers. Method: immunoSEQ multiplex PCR; TCRdb's copy keeps in-frame clones and lacks some. The data contain some 130,000 clones, 75% to 90% of them singletons. General study points: Rare sequences made up most TCRs, while some public TCRs were found in many donors.

This CDR3 is 16 amino acids long. Germline CDR1 and CDR2: MDHEN and SYDVKM. Trimming took 3 bases from V and 1 from J; bases not matched to a gene: 5. Regarding this clone: Its specificity is not known.

In nominal health when sampled, donors likely had unrecorded immune exposures nonetheless. This clonotype was sampled from a woman aged 30 to 39 in good health and CMV-seropositive. The sequencing sample was made of PBMCs. V and J are TRBV28 and TRBJ2-2; the match to TRBD1 covers 7 bases. Here the CDR3 reads CASSFGRGLNTGELFF. CDR3 in DNA: TGTGCCAGCAGTTTCGGTAGGGGGCTGAACACCGGGGAGCTGTTTTTT.